This T cell receptor (beta chain) was sequenced for a study of T cells in Graves' hyperthyroidism and ophthalmopathy. As for the study in general: Peripheral blood collection took place at initial diagnosis, before any treatment. Study-wide findings and caveats: Before onset, ophthalmopathy was predicted by the model a median around 6.5 months earlier. Most thyroid clonotypes with frequency above 0.001 were detected in blood.

This clonotype was counted at least ten times. Antigen specificity is unknown. First hyperthyroidism diagnosis is when the blood sample was obtained, before any ophthalmopathy symptoms. Amplification of TCR beta CDR3 regions was performed using RNA transcripts as template. During a first-round RT-PCR of the TCR CDR3, the HTBI primer set was used. MiXCR, applied by TCRdb to the multiplex PCR reads, yields one record per CDR3 protein. The data show roughly 250,000 distinct CDR3 sequences, approximately 14% seen once. V lost 6 bases, J lost 2 bases, and 13 bases stayed unmatched. Looked up from germline, CDR1 is MDHEN and CDR2 is SYDVKM. This CDR3 is built from 16 residues.

This clonotype was sampled from a woman in her forties with Graves' hyperthyroidism that later progressed to Graves' ophthalmopathy. This rearrangement joins TRBV28 to TRBJ2-7, with 7 bases matching TRBD1. Source material: blood. The CDR3 here is CASSSTRQGRPYEQYF. CDR3 DNA: TGTGCCAGCAGCTCCACCCGACAGGGCAGACCCTACGAGCAGTACTTC.